This T cell receptor (beta chain) came from a study of blood T cell repertoires in COVID-19. Germline CDR1 SGHRS, CDR2 YFSETQ. V was cut by 5 bases and J by 1 base, with 14 bases left in between. The CDR3 is 15 residues long. Clones were sequenced by immunoSEQ multiplex PCR, and TCRdb holds only the in-frame ones, with some missing. The repertoire holds 200,000 or so clones, with 80% to 90% as singletons. This clone came up a few times. The chain joins TRBV5-1 to TRBJ2-3; weak D call: TRBD1 (5 bases). The source is a man in his fifties with acute or convalescent COVID-19. The sample comprised peripheral blood. As DNA, the CDR3 is TGCGCCAGCAGTTACCAGGGCCAGGGCACAGATACGCAGTATTTT. Amino acid sequence: CASSYQGQGTDTQYF. The full variable domain, completed using reference TRBV5-1 and TRBJ2-3, is KAGVTQTPRYLIKTRGQQVTLSCSPISGHRSVSWYQQTPGQGLQFLFEYFSETQRNKGNFPGRFSGRQFSNSRSEMNVSTLELGDSALYLCASSYQGQGTDTQYFGPGTRLTVL.